A single T cell receptor (beta chain) is shown here with its context. Its antigen is still unknown. Per the germline V gene, CDR1 is SGHTA and CDR2 is FQGTGA. This CDR3 comprises 15 residues. V shed 4 bases, J shed 2 bases, and the junction held 4 bases outside the gene matches. The sample comes from a study of T cells in Graves' hyperthyroidism and ophthalmopathy. Study background: Once the initial diagnosis was made, peripheral blood was obtained before any treatment.

Disease duration under 2 months; hyperthyroidism patients were aged 18 to 65. Exclusions: uncontrolled infection, other autoimmune disease, pregnancy, lactation. Whole-study results and caveats: The majority of expanded thyroid clonotypes above 0.001 also appeared in blood.

Amplification yielded TCR beta CDR3 regions, with RNA transcripts as the source. HTBI primers were the set used in a first-round RT-PCR of the TCR CDR3. TCRdb passed the multiplex PCR reads through MiXCR, listing each CDR3 protein once. The sample includes roughly 420,000 distinct CDR3 sequences, roughly 13% of them seen just once. This clonotype originated in a woman between 18 and 29 years old with Graves' hyperthyroidism. This chain connects TRBV7-3 to TRBJ2-1; 8 bases are shared with TRBD2. The sample comprised blood. CDR3 residues: CASSYGLAPYNEQFF. The CDR3 nucleotides read TGTGCCAGCAGCTACGGACTAGCACCCTACAATGAGCAGTTCTTC.